A single sample is the source of the 6 T cell receptor beta chains below, sequenced in a study of blood T cell repertoires in COVID-19. TCRdb's copy holds only in-frame clones and misses some; the assay was immunoSEQ multiplex PCR. The data show about 60,000 clones, 65% to 80% seen once. Sequencing was performed on peripheral blood. The source is a human donor in a cohort sampled during active COVID-19.

The genes are TRBV6-2 or TRBV6-3 and TRBJ2-7; 9 bases agree with TRBD2. Trimming removed 6 bases from V and 1 base from J; junction bases left unmatched: 10. The CDR3 runs to 16 residues. Looked up from germline, CDR1 is MNHEY and CDR2 is SVGEGT. The CDR3 spells CASSPPVAGESYEQYF. CDR3 DNA sequence: TGTGCCAGCAGCCCTCCGGTAGCGGGAGAGTCCTACGAGCAGTACTTC.

The rearrangement links TRBV5-6 to TRBJ2-7; 7 bases are shared with TRBD2. The CDR3 is made up of 14 amino acids. With 4 bases clipped from V and 2 bases from J, the junction kept 6 bases outside the gene matches. In germline, CDR1 is SGHDT, CDR2 YYEEEE. This chain's CDR3 is CASSLGGNTYEQYF. CDR3 DNA sequence: TGTGCCAGCAGCCTGGGAGGGAATACCTACGAGCAGTACTTC.

V is TRBV19 and J is TRBJ2-3; D is perhaps TRBD2 (6 bases). There are 16 residues in the CDR3. V was trimmed by 2 bases and J by 4 bases, leaving 16 bases between them. The germline V gene has CDR1 LNHDA and CDR2 SQIVND (reference sequence). The CDR3 nucleotides read TGTGCCAGTAGTATACACCCGGGGGTTGGTTCAGATACGCAGTATTTT. Its translation: CASSIHPGVGSDTQYF. The full variable domain, its missing parts supplied by reference TRBV19 and TRBJ2-3, is DGGITQSPKYLFRKEGQNVTLSCEQNLNHDAMYWYRQDPGQGLRLIYYSQIVNDFQKGDIAEGYSVSREKKESFPLTVTSAQKNPTAFYLCASSIHPGVGSDTQYFGPGTRLTVL.

V and J are TRBV28 and TRBJ2-3; unclear D gene. Germline V CDR1 and CDR2: MDHEN, SYDVKM. This CDR3 spans 13 amino acids. The V end was cut by 2 bases, the J end by 4 bases, with 7 bases between. The CDR3: CASSLPVPDTQYF. CDR3 DNA: TGTGCCAGCAGTTTACCGGTCCCAGATACGCAGTATTTT.

This chain uses TRBV7-8 with TRBJ1-5; D not resolved. V lost 5 bases to trimming and J lost 3 bases, with 11 bases between them. CDR3 length: 14 amino acids. CDR1 SGHVS and CDR2 FQNEAQ come from the germline V gene. CDR3 sequence reads: CASSLSTLNQPQHF. The CDR3 DNA is TGTGCCAGCAGCCTTAGTACTCTCAATCAGCCCCAGCATTTT.

The rearrangement joins TRBV27 to TRBJ2-3, with 12 bases lining up with TRBD2. The CDR3 totals 17 residues. In germline, CDR1 is MNHEY, CDR2 SMNVEV (reference sequence). The V gene end was trimmed by 3 bases and the J gene end by 2 bases; junction bases not matched to a gene: 6. This CDR3 is CASSFRASGRVTDTQYF. Written as DNA, the CDR3 is TGTGCCAGCAGTTTTAGGGCTAGCGGGAGGGTCACAGATACGCAGTATTTT.